These 20 T cell receptor beta chains share one sample of origin, sequenced in a study of CD8 T cells in seronegative destructive rheumatoid arthritis. This table comes from immunoSEQ multiplex PCR, and its TCRdb copy is limited to in-frame clones, with some not included. The sample records more than 600 clones, roughly nine tenths being singletons. Sequencing was done on a sample of CD8+ T cells from blood. These receptors originate from a woman aged 50-70 years with seronegative destructive rheumatoid arthritis.

The chain carries TRBV4-1 and TRBJ2-7, with no clear D. The CDR3 consists of 15 residues. Looked up from germline, CDR1 is MGHRA and CDR2 is YSYEKL. V was cut by 0 bases and J by 0 bases, with 9 bases left in between. Written as DNA, the CDR3 is TGCGCCAGCAGCCAAGAGAGATATAGCTCCTACGAGCAGTACTTC. Protein: CASSQERYSSYEQYF.

The chain joins TRBV2 to TRBJ1-2; 11 bases line up with TRBD1. The germline V gene encodes CDR1 SNHLY and CDR2 FYNNEI. V lost 8 bases to trimming and J lost 6 bases; unmatched junction nucleotides: 8. This CDR3 region has 14 residues. The CDR3 nucleotides read TGTGCCAGCGGGGGGACAGGGGGAATTAATGGCTACACCTTC. Its protein product is CASGGTGGINGYTF.

J is TRBJ1-1 and V is TRBV29-1; TRBD1 is a possible D gene (5 bases). CDR3 size: 14 residues. Trimming pared 4 bases from V and 11 bases from J, leaving 23 bases between. Germline-derived CDR1 and CDR2 are SQVTM and ANQGSEA. The CDR3 nucleotides are TGCAGCGTTGTTGGAGGGGAGGGGTTTGGTGGGGCTTTCTTT. Amino acids: CSVVGGEGFGGAFF.

This clone is hyperexpanded by share. The rearrangement joins TRBV6-5 to TRBJ1-2; 10 nucleotides match TRBD1. After removal of 4 bases from V and 4 bases from J, the junction contained 9 bases not matched to a gene. This CDR3 comprises 16 residues. Germline lookup yields CDR1 MNHEY and CDR2 SVGAGI. The CDR3 region is CASSSQTGTGAYGYTF. DNA for the CDR3: TGTGCCAGCAGTTCGCAGACCGGGACAGGGGCCTATGGCTACACCTTC.

V gene TRBV11-3 combines with J gene TRBJ2-3, with 8 bases lining up with TRBD2. With V trimmed by 1 base and J by 3 bases, 6 bases remained unmatched. The CDR3 has 16 amino acids. Germline V gene sequence: CDR1 SGHNT, CDR2 YENEEA. The CDR3 nucleotides are TGTGCCAGCAGCTTAGTTCCGGGAGGGAGTACAGATACGCAGTATTTT. Encoded protein: CASSLVPGGSTDTQYF. The whole variable domain, remainder taken from reference TRBV11-3 and TRBJ2-3, is EAGVVQSPRYKIIEKKQPVAFWCNPISGHNTLYWYLQNLGQGPELLIRYENEEAVDDSQLPKDRFSAERLKGVDSTLKIQPAELGDSAVYLCASSLVPGGSTDTQYFGPGTRLTVL.

The chain uses TRBV7-9 and TRBJ1-2; TRBD1 matches at 7 bases. Germline V CDR1 and CDR2: SEHNR, FQNEAQ (reference sequence). V was pared by 4 bases and J by 6 bases, with 14 bases of the junction left unmatched. This CDR3 region has 16 residues. CDR3 in amino acids: CASSSPKTGPENGYTF. In DNA form, the CDR3 reads TGTGCCAGCAGCTCCCCAAAGACAGGGCCGGAAAATGGCTACACCTTC.

The V gene is TRBV7-2, the J gene TRBJ2-7, with TRBD2 matching over 9 bases. V was clipped by 1 base and J by 2 bases; unmatched bases: 6. Germline CDR1 is SGHTA and CDR2 is FQGNSA. CDR3 length: 16 amino acids. Here the CDR3 reads CASSLVSGGFAYEQYF. The CDR3 region has the DNA TGTGCCAGCAGCTTAGTTAGCGGGGGATTTGCCTACGAGCAGTACTTC.

The chain employs TRBV6-4 and TRBJ2-5; D possibly corresponds to TRBD2 (6 bases). Between the trimmed V and J ends, which lost 6 bases and 2 bases, there was a span of 16 bases. CDR1 is MRHNA, CDR2 SNTAGT, per germline. The CDR3 spans 15 residues. The CDR3 nucleotides read TGTGCCAGCAGGCCTACTAGGAGGGCGCAAGAGACCCAGTACTTC. Its protein product is CASRPTRRAQETQYF.

This chain joins TRBV25-1 and TRBJ2-1, with a tentative D call TRBD2 (6 bases). Trimming pared 6 bases from V and 7 bases from J, leaving 22 bases between. This CDR3 contains 16 residues. Germline V gives CDR1 MGHDK, CDR2 SYGVNS. The CDR3 loop is CASRERGAGKENEQFF. The DNA of the CDR3 is TGTGCCAGCAGAGAAAGGGGCGCGGGAAAAGAAAATGAGCAGTTCTTC.

V gene TRBV28 combines with J gene TRBJ1-5; 7 bases map to TRBD1. This CDR3 spans 14 amino acids. The V gene's germline CDR1 is MDHEN and CDR2 SYDVKM. Trimming cost V 5 bases and J 6 bases; bases outside gene matches: 7. CDR3 amino acids: CASSPRQGGQPQHF. The CDR3 DNA follows: TGTGCCAGCAGTCCTAGACAGGGTGGTCAGCCCCAGCATTTT.

The V and J genes are TRBV21-1 and TRBJ2-5; TRBD2 is the table's D call and was not checked against the DNA. TRBV21-1 is designated a pseudogene. The CDR3 is made up of 15 amino acids. As DNA, the CDR3 is TGTGCCAGCAGCGGAGGGAGAACAGCCTCATATGCCCAGTACTTC. This gives the protein CASSGGRTASYAQYF.

CDR3 sequence (DNA): TGCAGCGTTGTTTTTTTCCAGGGCCCCTACAATGAGCAGTTCTTC. This encodes CSVVFFQGPYNEQFF. The J gene is TRBJ2-1, the V gene TRBV29-1; a weak D match, TRBD1 (5 bases). This CDR3 is built from 15 residues. Germline-derived CDR1 and CDR2 are SQVTM and ANQGSEA. The V gene lost 4 bases and the J gene lost 2 bases, with 15 bases spanning the gap.

The V and J genes are TRBV7-8 and TRBJ2-2; 10 nucleotides align to TRBD2. The CDR3 is 15 amino acids. Trimming removed 4 bases from V and 5 bases from J; junction bases left unmatched: 4. Germline V gene lookup returns CDR1 SGHVS and CDR2 FQNEAQ. CDR3 amino acids: CASSWETSGTGELFF. The CDR3 bases are TGTGCCAGCAGCTGGGAGACTAGCGGGACCGGGGAGCTGTTTTTT.

This clone appeared once. This rearrangement joins TRBV4-2 to TRBJ2-1; the match to TRBD2 covers 8 bases. The CDR3 runs 17 residues. With V trimmed by 4 bases and J by 6 bases, 14 bases remained unmatched. The germline gives CDR1 LGHNA, CDR2 YNFKEQ. CDR3 region: CASSPELAAAWGNEQFF. The CDR3 DNA reads as TGTGCCAGCAGCCCTGAACTAGCGGCAGCTTGGGGCAATGAGCAGTTCTTC.

This clone was recorded only once. The chain employs TRBV28 and TRBJ1-2; 7 nucleotides align to TRBD1. V shed 5 bases and J 4 bases; nucleotides not matched to a gene: 4. Germline V gene sequence: CDR1 MDHEN, CDR2 SYDVKM. The CDR3 is 13 residues long. DNA for the CDR3: TGTGCCAGCAGTCTCCGGGACAGCTATGGCTACACCTTC. Amino acid sequence: CASSLRDSYGYTF.

The chain links TRBV6-5 to TRBJ2-1; 10 positions match TRBD2. The CDR3 has 15 amino acids. Per germline, CDR1 MNHEY and CDR2 SVGAGI. V shed 2 bases and J 5 bases; nucleotides not matched to a gene: 3. CDR3 DNA: TGTGCCAGCAGTTACGAAGCGGGGGGGAACAATGAGCAGTTCTTC. Translation gives CASSYEAGGNNEQFF.

The chain uses TRBV9 and TRBJ1-1; TRBD1 is a possible D gene (5 bases). The ends were cut back, 4 bases at V and 4 bases at J, with 14 bases in the middle. The CDR3 has 14 amino acids. Per the germline V gene, CDR1 is SGDLS and CDR2 is YYNGEE. CDR3 in amino acids: CASSFPGGSTEAFF. The CDR3 nucleotides read TGTGCCAGCAGCTTCCCGGGGGGGAGCACTGAAGCTTTCTTT.

The gene calls are TRBV19 and TRBJ1-5; TRBD1 is a possible D gene (5 bases). Trimming took off 3 bases at V and 6 bases at J, with 6 bases between the two ends. The germline gives CDR1 LNHDA, CDR2 SQIVND (reference sequence). There are 12 residues in the CDR3. CDR3 amino acids: CASSMGGQPQHF. CDR3 DNA: TGTGCCAGTAGTATGGGGGGTCAGCCCCAGCATTTT.

This clone was counted a single time. The chain uses TRBV4-3 and TRBJ1-1, with a weak D call TRBD1 (6 bases). From germline, CDR1 is LGHNA and CDR2 YSLEER. The CDR3 runs 14 residues. V lost 3 bases and J 5 bases, leaving 13 bases between the germline ends. The CDR3 nucleotides are TGCGCCAGCAGCCAGTTCGAGGGGGTGACTGAAGCTTTCTTT. Protein: CASSQFEGVTEAFF.

This clone was seen just once. J is TRBJ2-7 and V is TRBV7-9, with D tentatively TRBD1 (6 bases). V lost 2 bases, J lost 5 bases, and 16 bases lay in between. Germline V gene sequence: CDR1 SEHNR, CDR2 FQNEAQ (reference sequence). This CDR3 region has 15 residues. The CDR3 sequence is CASSLRSGTIHEQYF. For the CDR3, the DNA is TGTGCCAGCAGCTTAAGGTCAGGGACAATCCACGAGCAGTACTTC.